This TCR beta chain was recovered during a study of T cell repertoires in cytomegalovirus infection. The wider study: From public TCR beta signatures came an indication of both CMV infection and matching HLA type.

This clonotype has just a few counts. No antigen is known for it. Points from the study as a whole: CMV-specific HLA-C-restricted TCR beta clonotypes dominated the ex vivo response. Public TCR beta family frequency separated CMV-and-HLA carriers, including in an independent cohort.

TCRdb re-analysed the reads in MiXCR, keeping a single row per CDR3 protein. The data show around 740,000 distinct CDR3 sequences, under 40% seen once. The CDR3 has 17 residues. Trimming removed 1 base from V and 1 base from J; junction bases left unmatched: 5. Germline V gives CDR1 LNHDA, CDR2 SQIVND (reference sequence). This sequence joins TRBV19 and TRBJ2-2; 8 bases are a match to TRBD1. This sequence originates from a human donor in good health (CMV status not recorded). Some clones in this sample may be carry-over from other donors' samples. The material sequenced was PBMCs. CDR3 region: CASSIGYGTGNTGELFF. The CDR3 DNA reads TGTGCCAGTAGTATAGGTTACGGGACAGGGAACACCGGGGAGCTGTTTTTT.